This entry describes one T cell receptor (beta chain). Its specificity is unknown. Only in-frame clones appear in the TCRdb table, and some are missing; sequencing was by immunoSEQ multiplex PCR. The sample shows just over 2,000,000 clones, 85% to 95% of them seen only once. Only Caucasian adults living in Nashville, Tennessee served as donors. The CDR3 covers 16 residues. Trimming cost V 2 bases and J 2 bases; bases outside gene matches: 9. The germline V gene has CDR1 MGHDK and CDR2 SYGVNS. These data originate in a study of shared clonotypes between healthy human individuals. Study-wide results and limits: Clonotypes shared by all four donors outscored non-shared clonotypes in generation probability. Sequencing depth was a factor that was expected to affect clonotype sharing among donors. Larger estimated richness was generally recorded for naive subsets relative to memory subsets.

Input material: naive CD4+ T cells sorted from blood. Subset here: CD45RA+ positively selected. V usage is TRBV25-1 and J usage is TRBJ2-7; 7 bases are a match to TRBD1. The TCR sequence derives from a man aged 18-30 years in good health. CDR3 bases: TGTGCCAGCAGTGAAAGGCGACAGGGAATGACCTACGAGCAGTACTTC. Protein: CASSERRQGMTYEQYF.